This T cell receptor (beta chain) was recovered during a study of blood T cell repertoires in COVID-19. Across the study: Sources were T cells, B-cell-depleted T cells, or PBMCs; the material itself was cDNA or gDNA.

The CDR3 is 15 amino acids. The germline gives CDR1 KGHDR, CDR2 SFDVKD. The trim removed 7 bases at V and 5 bases at J, leaving 2 bases unmatched. Per the authors' pipeline: Amplification of reference gene primers provided the estimated nucleated cell counts. Generated by immunoSEQ multiplex PCR, the TCRdb table keeps only in-frame clones and is missing some. That table furnishes V, J and clone size, whereas the DNA furnished D and trimming. The repertoire includes about 25,000 clones, roughly 94% of them detected once, and more than 3.5% sits in the top ten. The J gene is TRBJ2-2, the V gene TRBV24-1, with TRBD2 identical over 14 bases. The origin of this receptor is a human donor with active COVID-19. The donor label of this sample is uncertain. The sequenced sample was peripheral blood. The CDR3 sequence: CATRGLAGETGELFF. The CDR3 DNA follows: TGTGCCACCAGGGGACTAGCGGGAGAAACCGGGGAGCTGTTTTTT.